These T cell receptor beta chains were read from a single sample in a study of CD8 T cells in ankylosing spondylitis. TCRdb independently ran MiXCR on the 5' RACE reads; one entry per CDR3 protein. The data show 200,000 or so distinct CDR3 sequences, roughly 13% seen once. Sequencing input: blood, either unsorted or a sorted T cell fraction (not recorded which). These receptors all stem from a female donor with ankylosing spondylitis or in good health (not recorded which). Each CDR3 is given with its conserved first and last residue. The D gene is left open where the match is weak. Clone sizes are given selectively: once, few, many, or a class where the clone is expanded.

many	TRBV9	TRBJ2-2	.	CASSPLVTGELFF	TGTGCCAGCAGCCCCTTGGTGACCGGGGAGCTGTTTTTT
many	TRBV6-6	TRBJ2-1	.	CASSASYEQFF	TGTGCCAGCAGCGCGAGCTATGAGCAGTTCTTC
few	TRBV2	TRBJ2-7	TRBD1	CASSEPRTGGYEQYF	TGTGCCAGCAGTGAACCCCGGACAGGGGGCTACGAGCAGTACTTC
few	TRBV6-4	TRBJ2-1	.	CASSRAVGFYNEQFF	TGTGCCAGCAGCCGTGCGGTAGGGTTCTACAATGAGCAGTTCTTC
.	TRBV6-5	TRBJ1-1	.	CASSNRAIGTEAFF	TGTGCCAGCAGTAACCGGGCCATCGGCACTGAAGCTTTCTTT
many	TRBV29-1	TRBJ2-1	TRBD2	CSVGTRSYNEQFF	TGCAGCGTAGGGACTAGGTCCTACAATGAGCAGTTCTTC
many	TRBV9	TRBJ2-7	.	CASSVEGASYEQYF	TGTGCCAGCAGCGTAGAAGGGGCTTCCTACGAGCAGTACTTC
.	TRBV11-1	TRBJ2-1	.	CASRDLGQETQFF	TGTGCCAGCCGGGATCTCGGTCAAGAGACCCAGTTCTTC
many	TRBV7-2	TRBJ2-2	.	CASSSQLYGELFF	TGTGCCAGCAGCTCTCAACTGTACGGGGAGCTGTTTTTT
few	TRBV27	TRBJ2-3	.	CASSFRGGREWGEDTQYF	TGTGCCAGCAGTTTTCGAGGGGGACGGGAGTGGGGTGAAGATACGCAGTATTTT
few	TRBV2	TRBJ2-1	.	CASTRTPSSYNEQFF	TGTGCCAGCACCCGTACCCCGAGCTCCTACAATGAGCAGTTCTTC
many	TRBV24-1	TRBJ2-1	.	CATSSYLWDEQFF	TGTGCCACCAGTAGTTATTTGTGGGATGAGCAGTTCTTC
once	TRBV20-1	TRBJ1-1	.	CSARDLYGNTEAFF	TGCAGTGCTAGAGATCTATATGGGAACACTGAAGCTTTCTTT
many	TRBV6-4	TRBJ2-1	TRBD2	CASSEGTSGSDEQFF	TGTGCCAGCAGTGAAGGGACTAGCGGGAGCGATGAGCAGTTCTTC
.	TRBV5-1	TRBJ2-5	.	CASRTEWREETQYF	TGCGCCAGCCGTACCGAGTGGCGGGAAGAGACCCAGTACTTC
many	TRBV6-1	TRBJ2-7	.	CASSHPYEQYF	TGTGCCAGCAGTCACCCCTACGAGCAGTACTTC
few	TRBV6-1	TRBJ2-3	TRBD2	CASRATSGSDTQYF	TGTGCCAGCAGAGCCACTAGCGGGAGCGATACGCAGTATTTT
many	TRBV5-1	TRBJ2-7	.	CASSLTDGPYEQYF	TGCGCCAGCAGCTTGACTGACGGGCCCTACGAGCAGTACTTC
few	TRBV14	TRBJ2-7	TRBD2	CASSLHSGKLSYEQYF	TGTGCCAGCAGCCTCCATAGCGGGAAGCTATCCTACGAGCAGTACTTC
few	TRBV28	TRBJ2-5	.	CASSLARGGETQYF	TGTGCCAGCAGTTTAGCTAGGGGGGGGGAGACCCAGTACTTC
many	TRBV10-3	TRBJ2-3	.	CAISLSGAPPDTQYF	TGTGCCATCAGCCTCAGCGGAGCCCCCCCAGATACGCAGTATTTT
.	TRBV20-1	TRBJ1-1	TRBD1	CSARPLQGAVAEAFF	TGCAGTGCGAGGCCACTTCAGGGGGCCGTCGCTGAAGCTTTCTTT
many	TRBV10-3	TRBJ2-7	TRBD2	CAISETSAAYEQYF	TGTGCCATCAGTGAGACTAGCGCAGCCTACGAGCAGTACTTC
many	TRBV11-2	TRBJ1-2	.	CASSLDQESYGYTF	TGTGCCAGCAGCTTAGATCAGGAAAGCTATGGCTACACCTTC
.	TRBV18	TRBJ2-2	.	CASSGLVTGELFF	TGTGCCAGCTCAGGTCTGGTCACCGGGGAGCTGTTTTTT
few	TRBV4-1	TRBJ2-7	.	CASSPLGIGEQYF	TGCGCCAGCAGCCCACTAGGGATTGGGGAGCAGTACTTC
few	TRBV5-1	TRBJ2-3	TRBD2	CASSLLGTSGVTDTQYF	TGCGCCAGCAGCTTACTGGGGACTAGCGGCGTAACAGATACGCAGTATTTT
few	TRBV7-9	TRBJ2-1	TRBD2	CASSRIIAGPGNEQFF	TGTGCCAGCAGCCGTATTATAGCGGGACCCGGGAATGAGCAGTTCTTC
.	TRBV5-1	TRBJ1-5	.	CASSLDGSVEPQHF	TGCGCCAGCAGCTTGGACGGGTCTGTGGAGCCCCAGCATTTT
many	TRBV13	TRBJ2-7	.	CASSLGRGLSYEQYF	TGTGCCAGCAGCTTAGGCCGGGGTCTCTCCTACGAGCAGTACTTC
.	TRBV4-3	TRBJ1-1	.	CASSQVIQARAFF	TGCGCCAGCAGCCAAGTTATACAGGCTAGAGCTTTCTTT
many	TRBV10-2	TRBJ2-3	.	CASSDPHTDTQYF	TGCGCCAGCAGTGACCCACACACAGATACGCAGTATTTT
few	TRBV6-5	TRBJ2-2	TRBD1	CASSYAQGANTGELFF	TGTGCCAGCAGTTACGCACAGGGGGCGAACACCGGGGAGCTGTTTTTT
few	TRBV6-2/TRBV6-3	TRBJ1-5	.	CASSTEQGSNQPQHF	TGTGCCAGCAGTACGGAGCAGGGAAGCAATCAGCCCCAGCATTTT
few	TRBV5-1	TRBJ1-2	.	CASSLPGDYGYTF	TGCGCCAGCAGCTTGCCAGGGGACTATGGCTACACCTTC
.	TRBV30	TRBJ1-2	.	CAWSGGGGYTF	TGTGCCTGGAGTGGGGGGGGTGGCTACACCTTC